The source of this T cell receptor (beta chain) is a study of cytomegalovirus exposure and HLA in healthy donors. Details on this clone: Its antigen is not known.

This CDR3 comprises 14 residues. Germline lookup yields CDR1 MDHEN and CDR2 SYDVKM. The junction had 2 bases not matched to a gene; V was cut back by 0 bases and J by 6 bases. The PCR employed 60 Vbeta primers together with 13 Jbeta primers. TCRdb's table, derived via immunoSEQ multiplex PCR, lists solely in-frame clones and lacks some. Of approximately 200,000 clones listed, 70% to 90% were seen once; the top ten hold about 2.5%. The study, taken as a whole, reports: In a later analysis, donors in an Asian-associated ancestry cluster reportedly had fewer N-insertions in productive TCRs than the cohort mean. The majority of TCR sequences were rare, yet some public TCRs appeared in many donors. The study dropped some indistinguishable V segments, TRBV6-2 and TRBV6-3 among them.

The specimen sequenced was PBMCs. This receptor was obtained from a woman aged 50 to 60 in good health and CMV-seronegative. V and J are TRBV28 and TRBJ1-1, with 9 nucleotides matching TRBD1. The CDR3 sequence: CASSLWTGGSEAFF. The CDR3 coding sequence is TGTGCCAGCAGTTTATGGACAGGGGGTTCTGAAGCTTTCTTT.